This T cell receptor (beta chain) was documented in a study of blood T cell repertoires in COVID-19. Background on the study: COVID-19 samples from acute and convalescent phases originated in the United States, Italy and Spain. Sample material is recorded as cDNA or gDNA derived from T cells, B-cell-depleted T cells, or PBMCs.

Looked up from germline, CDR1 is SGHVS and CDR2 is FQNEAQ. This CDR3 is built from 13 residues. Unmatched junction bases numbered 6, after V lost 4 bases and J lost 7 bases. How the authors handled the data: Reference gene primers were amplified, and this amplification served to estimate nucleated cell counts. Generated by immunoSEQ multiplex PCR, the TCRdb table keeps only in-frame clones and is missing some. Clone size and the V and J calls come from that table; the DNA yielded D and trimming. The data contain some 260,000 clones, about four fifths of them singletons. The source material was peripheral blood. The TCR originated in a man at least 80 years old with acute or convalescent COVID-19. The rearrangement joins TRBV7-8 to TRBJ2-7; TRBD1 matches at 8 bases. The CDR3 protein is CASSSGQGREQYF. CDR3 coding DNA: TGTGCCAGCAGCTCCGGACAGGGTCGGGAGCAGTACTTC.